This T cell receptor (beta chain) came from a study of cytomegalovirus exposure and HLA in healthy donors. Study-wide points: Fewer N-insertions (relative to the roughly 730-donor mean) were reportedly seen in an Asian-associated ancestry cluster in a later analysis.

A multiplex PCR was run with 60 Vbeta primers and 13 Jbeta primers. The assay was immunoSEQ multiplex PCR, and TCRdb's table has in-frame clones only and misses some. The sample has 150,000 to 160,000 clones, over 75% seen once. As regards this clone: Its antigen is not known.

V was pared by 2 bases and J by 3 bases, with 7 bases of the junction left unmatched. CDR1 is SGHVS, CDR2 FNYEAQ, per germline. This CDR3 contains 16 residues. The chain recombines TRBV7-6 with TRBJ2-5, with TRBD2 matching 9 bases. The sample consisted of PBMCs. The TCR comes from a middle-aged woman in good health and CMV-seropositive. The CDR3 spells CASSLFSGRMEETQYF. Here the CDR3 DNA reads TGTGCCAGCAGCTTATTTAGCGGGAGAATGGAAGAGACCCAGTACTTC.